Sequencing of this T cell receptor beta chain was carried out in a study of blood T cells in healthy people across ages. Study-level background: The template switching approach captured approximately one barcoded beta molecule for every two T cells.

A second roughly 7 to 11 cycle PCR used barcoded and J-beta primers. Each CDR3 protein gets one entry after TCRdb re-called the 5' RACE reads with MiXCR. The sample consists of over 1,500,000 distinct CDR3 sequences, about 50% of them appearing once. This clonotype was seen a handful of times. Antigen: not known. The study, taken as a whole, reports: Age showed a roughly linear inverse relationship with TCR beta diversity per million T cells. The diversity estimates, figures obtained from one million T cells, were considered underestimates.

Total RNA extracted from each sample amounted to at least 5 micrograms. The receptor comes from a woman between 40 and 55 years old in good health. Sequencing was carried out using blood.

The CDR3 DNA reads as TGTGCCAGCAGTAAACCCTTCGGGAATACGCAGTATTTT. Its translation: CASSKPFGNTQYF. The gene calls are TRBV27 and TRBJ2-3; D perhaps matches TRBD2 (5 bases). V lost 5 bases and J 7 bases, leaving 13 bases between the germline ends. From germline, CDR1 is MNHEY and CDR2 SMNVEV (reference sequence). The CDR3 has 13 residues.